The source of this TCR beta chain is a study of cytomegalovirus exposure and HLA in healthy donors. With 60 Vbeta and 13 Jbeta primers, the PCR was carried out. The data were produced by immunoSEQ multiplex PCR, yet TCRdb's version contains in-frame clones alone and is incomplete. The sample records about 170,000 clones, approximately 80% being singletons. Germline lookup yields CDR1 MGHRA and CDR2 YSYEKL. CDR3 length equals 17 residues. V shed 1 base and J 6 bases; nucleotides not matched to a gene: 5. A remark on this clone: The antigen is undetermined.

The donors, nominally healthy at sampling, likely had unrecorded immune exposures. Overall study results and limits: Reportedly, diagnosis of cytomegalovirus status by the classifier showed high specificity and sensitivity. Analysis performed later showed TCR beta chains linked to HLA being more clonally expanded than equally common others.

The chain is built from TRBV4-1 and TRBJ2-2; 13 bases align to TRBD2. Specimen: PBMCs. This clonotype was obtained from a woman aged 18-29 years in good health and CMV-seronegative. DNA for the CDR3: TGCGCCAGCAGCCAAGGAGGACTAGCGGGAGTTTCCGGGGAGCTGTTTTTT. The encoded protein is CASSQGGLAGVSGELFF.